Each of the 24 T cell receptor beta chains below was sequenced from the same sample in a study of T cells after posttransplantation cyclophosphamide listed by TCRdb under 2016. The library was obtained by the immunoSEQ multiplex PCR assay. TCRdb's version of the immuneACCESS table is confined to in-frame rearrangements and falls short of the full clone set. An unresolved V gene accounts for under half of the shortfall where checked; the remainder is of unknown origin. With around 35,000 clones recorded, this sample contains no clone counted only once. Approximately 1.2% of the sample rests with the top ten. The sample taken for sequencing was PBMCs. Receptors originate from a girl aged 5-17 years in good health, CMV-negative, and a related stem cell transplant donor.

This clone occurred many times. The chain uses TRBV5-4 and TRBJ2-2, with D possibly matching TRBD2 (6 bases). There are 16 residues in the CDR3. With 4 bases removed from V and 5 bases from J, the gap between germline ends came to 18 bases. CDR1 and CDR2 (germline): SGHNT, YYREEE (reference sequence). The CDR3 nucleotides read TGTGCCAGCAGCCCCCTTCCAGGGCGGGGTACCGGGGAGCTGTTTTTT. It translates to CASSPLPGRGTGELFF.

This rearrangement joins TRBV5-1 to TRBJ2-4; D unclear. V was shortened by 0 bases and J by 14 bases, with 15 bases between the two germline ends. This CDR3 is built from 13 residues. Germline V gene sequence: CDR1 SGHRS, CDR2 YFSETQ. The CDR3 nucleotides read TGCGCCAGCAGCTTGGGACTGCGAGAACAAAAGTACTTC. Protein: CASSLGLREQKYF.

In this sample, this clone turned up a few times. The chain combines TRBV7-9 with TRBJ2-5; 9 nucleotides align to TRBD1. V lost 5 bases to trimming and J lost 5 bases; unmatched junction nucleotides: 6. Germline V gene lookup returns CDR1 SEHNR and CDR2 FQNEAQ (reference sequence). The CDR3 has 14 residues. This chain's CDR3 is CASSKQGAKETQYF. The CDR3 nucleotides are TGTGCCAGCAGCAAACAGGGGGCGAAGGAGACCCAGTACTTC.

CDR3 DNA: TGCGCCAGCAGCCAGGCTGGGACTAGCGGGAGTTTCTACAATGAGCAGTTCTTC. As protein: CASSQAGTSGSFYNEQFF. The chain recombines TRBV4-3 with TRBJ2-1; TRBD2 matches at 14 bases. This CDR3 has 18 residues. Trimming removed 3 bases from V and 3 bases from J; junction bases left unmatched: 7. The germline CDR1 and CDR2 sequences are LGHNA and YSLEER.

A few counts support this clone. The chain combines TRBV2 with TRBJ1-2; 8 nucleotides agree with TRBD1. The germline V gene encodes CDR1 SNHLY and CDR2 FYNNEI. V was pared by 4 bases and J by 7 bases, with 11 bases of the junction left unmatched. The CDR3 is 15 residues long. The DNA of the CDR3 is TGTGCCAGCAGTGCCCGGACAGGGTCGAAACGTGGCTACACCTTC. It encodes CASSARTGSKRGYTF.

This clone occurred many times. The chain couples TRBV5-1 to TRBJ2-5; no clear D. CDR3 size: 13 residues. V was cut by 5 bases and J by 1 base, with 9 bases left in between. Germline CDR1 is SGHRS and CDR2 is YFSETQ. The CDR3 sequence is CASRLLAQETQYF. The CDR3 DNA follows: TGCGCCAGCAGGCTCCTGGCCCAAGAGACCCAGTACTTC.

This clone was observed many times. The chain employs TRBV19 and TRBJ1-5; TRBD1 matches at 11 bases. J was trimmed by 4 bases and V by 6 bases; bases with no gene match: 5. Per germline, CDR1 LNHDA and CDR2 SQIVND (reference sequence). This CDR3 contains 15 residues. Here the CDR3 DNA reads TGTGCCAGTAGATCGGGACAGGGGGGTAATCAGCCCCAGCATTTT. Translating gives CASRSGQGGNQPQHF. Drawing the rest from reference TRBV19 and TRBJ1-5, the complete variable domain is DGGITQSPKYLFRKEGQNVTLSCEQNLNHDAMYWYRQDPGQGLRLIYYSQIVNDFQKGDIAEGYSVSREKKESFPLTVTSAQKNPTAFYLCASRSGQGGNQPQHFGDGTRLSIL.

This clone was seen only a few times. This chain links TRBV13 with TRBJ2-7, with TRBD2 matching 8 bases. The CDR3 has 14 residues. Germline CDR1 PRHDT, CDR2 FYEKMQ (reference sequence). V trimming: 3 bases; J trimming: 2 bases; junction bases outside the gene matches: 3. Here the CDR3 DNA reads TGTGCCAGCAGCTTTGCTAGCGGGCCCTACGAGCAGTACTTC. Translating it yields CASSFASGPYEQYF.

This clone has ten or more counts. The rearrangement joins TRBV5-1 to TRBJ2-7, with D possibly matching TRBD2 (5 bases). The CDR3 runs to 11 residues. Germline CDR1 and CDR2: SGHRS and YFSETQ. Trimming cost V 6 bases and J 4 bases, with 8 bases left between them. Here the CDR3 reads CASNGEYEQYF. The CDR3 bases are TGCGCCAGCAATGGGGAGTACGAGCAGTACTTC.

This clone was found a few times. The V gene is TRBV4-3, the J gene TRBJ2-2, with 13 nucleotides matching TRBD2. Trimming at V came to 4 bases and at J to 3 bases, leaving 2 bases not matched to a gene. The CDR3 covers 16 residues. The germline CDR1 and CDR2 sequences are LGHNA and YSLEER. CDR3 nucleotide sequence: TGCGCCAGCAGCCTCACTAGCGGGAGGGACACCGGGGAGCTGTTTTTT. It yields the protein CASSLTSGRDTGELFF.

This clone was counted at least ten times. This sequence joins TRBV7-9 and TRBJ1-5, with D unresolved. CDR3 length: 18 residues. Trimming shortened V by 2 bases and J by 3 bases, and 20 bases separated the two germline ends. Germline V gives CDR1 SEHNR, CDR2 FQNEAQ (reference sequence). The CDR3 DNA follows: TGTGCCAGCAGCTTATCAGGATTTAACAGAAGAGACAATCAGCCCCAGCATTTT. It yields the protein CASSLSGFNRRDNQPQHF. Drawing the rest from reference TRBV7-9 and TRBJ1-5, the complete variable domain is DTGVSQNPRHKITKRGQNVTFRCDPISEHNRLYWYRQTLGQGPEFLTYFQNEAQLEKSRLLSDRFSAERPKGSFSTLEIQRTEQGDSAMYLCASSLSGFNRRDNQPQHFGDGTRLSIL.

The gene calls are TRBV6-5 and TRBJ1-2; 8 nucleotides align to TRBD1. Trimming took 2 bases from V and 6 from J; bases not matched to a gene: 5. CDR3 length: 14 residues. Germline V lookup: CDR1 MNHEY, CDR2 SVGAGI. In DNA, the CDR3 is TGTGCCAGCAGTTACGGGAACAGGGGGAATGGCTACACCTTC. Its protein product is CASSYGNRGNGYTF.

This clone appeared a few times. V gene TRBV28 combines with J gene TRBJ2-7; D not resolved. Per germline, CDR1 MDHEN and CDR2 SYDVKM. The CDR3 extends over 14 amino acids. V was clipped by 3 bases and J by 1 base, with 10 bases between them. The CDR3 DNA reads as TGTGCCAGCAGTTTTTCTGTGAGTTCCTACGAGCAGTACTTC. Translating gives CASSFSVSSYEQYF. Full variable domain (outside the CDR3, taken from reference TRBV28 and TRBJ2-7): DVKVTQSSRYLVKRTGEKVFLECVQDMDHENMFWYRQDPGLGLRLIYFSYDVKMKEKGDIPEGYSVSREKKERFSLILESASTNQTSMYLCASSFSVSSYEQYFGPGTRLTVT.

The sample holds many counts of this clone. Other DNA sequences in this specimen translate into the identical CDR3. The V call is TRBV6-6, the J call TRBJ2-2; the match to TRBD1 covers 10 bases. Trimming cost V 5 bases and J 4 bases; bases outside gene matches: 4. The CDR3 is 15 residues long. CDR1 MNHNY and CDR2 SVGAGI come from the germline V gene (reference sequence). The CDR3 coding sequence is TGTGCCAGCAGTCCGGGACAGGGGCTCACCGGGGAGCTGTTTTTT. Translated, it gives CASSPGQGLTGELFF.

This clone was observed many times. This chain connects TRBV28 to TRBJ1-5, with unresolved D. Trimming took off 1 base at V and 5 bases at J, with 3 bases between the two ends. Germline CDR1 MDHEN, CDR2 SYDVKM. The CDR3 sequence is 12 residues long. The CDR3 is CASSLSYQPQHF. DNA for the CDR3: TGTGCCAGCAGTTTATCATATCAGCCCCAGCATTTT.

This clone was detected a few times. This chain links TRBV25-1 with TRBJ2-1; D might be TRBD2 (6 bases). V dropped 6 bases and J dropped 5 bases, with 14 bases sitting between them. The CDR3 loop spans 14 amino acids. Looked up from germline, CDR1 is MGHDK and CDR2 is SYGVNS. The CDR3 DNA follows: TGTGCCAGCAGCCCGTTCGGGGGAAACAATGAGCAGTTCTTC. Its translation: CASSPFGGNNEQFF.

At least ten counts were recorded for this clone. The chain is built from TRBV28 and TRBJ1-5, with 9 bases fitting TRBD1. The CDR3 spans 16 residues. CDR1 and CDR2 from the germline V gene are MDHEN and SYDVKM. Trimming cost V 1 base and J 8 bases; bases outside gene matches: 9. CDR3 residues: CASSLSGTGRWEPQHF. In DNA form, the CDR3 reads TGTGCCAGCAGTTTATCGGGGACAGGGCGTTGGGAGCCCCAGCATTTT.

This clone was seen a handful of times. Sequence at one end of the junction differs from germline and may be a read error. The chain has TRBV30 and TRBJ2-5; D unresolved. Germline V gives CDR1 GTSNPN, CDR2 SVGIG (reference sequence). The CDR3 contains 11 residues. The CDR3 nucleotides read TGTGCCTGGAGTAACCAGGAGACCCAGTACTTC. Translation gives CAWSNQETQYF.

The rearrangement uses TRBV4-2 and TRBJ2-3, with unresolved D. CDR1 and CDR2 (germline): LGHNA, YNFKEQ. V lost 3 bases, J lost 3 bases, and 19 bases lay in between. This CDR3 region has 17 residues. The CDR3: CASSQLPSLGPTDTQYF. The DNA for the CDR3 is TGTGCCAGCAGCCAGCTTCCCTCCTTGGGCCCTACAGATACGCAGTATTTT.

This clone was counted at least ten times. The chain combines TRBV11-2 with TRBJ2-1, with 7 positions matching TRBD1. There are 14 residues in the CDR3. Unmatched junction bases numbered 7, after V lost 5 bases and J lost 6 bases. CDR1 is SGHAT and CDR2 is FQNNGV in the germline V gene. This chain's CDR3 is CASSRLTGVNEQFF. In DNA, the CDR3 is TGTGCCAGCAGCCGACTCACAGGGGTCAATGAGCAGTTCTTC.

The rearrangement uses TRBV28 and TRBJ1-1; no clear D. Germline V gene data show CDR1 as MDHEN and CDR2 as SYDVKM. Trimming left V 5 bases short and J 0 bases short, with 7 bases between. This CDR3 is built from 13 residues. The CDR3 here is CASSPDMNTEAFF. CDR3 nucleotides: TGTGCCAGCAGTCCAGACATGAACACTGAAGCTTTCTTT.

This clone showed up many times. This sequence joins TRBV25-1 and TRBJ2-1; D unclear. The V and J ends lost 8 bases and 0 bases respectively, with 8 bases between them. The CDR3 consists of 13 residues. Germline V CDR1 and CDR2: MGHDK, SYGVNS. In DNA, the CDR3 is TGTGCCAGCGGTCTAACCTCCTACAATGAGCAGTTCTTC. It specifies CASGLTSYNEQFF.

This chain uses TRBV4-1 with TRBJ1-1; no clear D. There are 16 residues in the CDR3. Germline values: CDR1 MGHRA, CDR2 YSYEKL. Trimming removed 2 bases from V and 2 bases from J, with 15 bases in between. This CDR3 reads CASSQWSPLLNTEAFF. DNA of the CDR3: TGCGCCAGCAGCCAATGGTCCCCCCTCCTAAACACTGAAGCTTTCTTT.

This clone was picked up many times. The J gene is TRBJ1-6, the V gene TRBV11-2, with 7 bases matching TRBD1. CDR1 and CDR2 from the germline V gene are SGHAT and FQNNGV. The CDR3 runs to 16 residues. Losses at the gene ends were 5 bases for V and 8 bases for J; bases not matched to a gene: 12. CDR3 loop: CASSPQGTRGDSPLHF. The CDR3 nucleotides are TGTGCCAGCAGCCCACAGGGAACCAGGGGGGATTCACCCCTCCACTTT.